This T cell receptor beta chain derives from a study of blood T cell repertoires in COVID-19. Study as a whole: Samples taken during acute and convalescent COVID-19 were collected in the United States, Italy and Spain.

The CDR3 is made up of 16 amino acids. The V and J ends lost 0 bases and 0 bases respectively, with 10 bases between them. CDR1 and CDR2 (germline): SGHRS, YFSETQ. In the authors' methods: Amplification of reference gene primers was used by the study to estimate nucleated cell counts. The table came from immunoSEQ multiplex PCR; TCRdb's copy has only in-frame clones and leaves some out. Clonal size and the V and J genes are those of that table, whereas D and trimming came from the DNA. The sample comprises 20,000 to 30,000 clones, just over 85% of which are singletons, and about 20% rests with the top ten.

The sample taken for sequencing was peripheral blood. The source of this sequence is a man between 65 and 80 years old in a cohort sampled during active COVID-19. V is TRBV5-1 and J is TRBJ1-3; the D is unclear. The CDR3 coding sequence is TGCGCCAGCAGCTTGGGGGCCAAGAGCTCTGGAAACACCATATATTTT. Encoded protein: CASSLGAKSSGNTIYF.